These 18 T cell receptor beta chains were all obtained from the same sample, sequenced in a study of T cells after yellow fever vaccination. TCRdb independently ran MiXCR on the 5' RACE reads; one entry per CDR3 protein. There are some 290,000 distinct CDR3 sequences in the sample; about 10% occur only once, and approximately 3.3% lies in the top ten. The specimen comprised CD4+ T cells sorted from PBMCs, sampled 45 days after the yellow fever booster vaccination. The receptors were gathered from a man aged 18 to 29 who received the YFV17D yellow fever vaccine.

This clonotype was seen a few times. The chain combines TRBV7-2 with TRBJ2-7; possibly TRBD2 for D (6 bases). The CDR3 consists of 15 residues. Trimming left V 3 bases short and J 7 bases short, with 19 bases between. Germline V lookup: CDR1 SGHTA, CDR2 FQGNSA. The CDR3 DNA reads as TGTGCCAGCAGCTTGGACGGGAGTCAGGGTTTTGAGCAGTACGTC. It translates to CASSLDGSQGFEQYV.

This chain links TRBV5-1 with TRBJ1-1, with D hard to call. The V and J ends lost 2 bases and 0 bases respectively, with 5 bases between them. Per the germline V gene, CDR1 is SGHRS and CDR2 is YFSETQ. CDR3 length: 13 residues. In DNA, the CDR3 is TGCGCCAGCAGCTTCATTATGAACACTGAAGCTTTCTTT. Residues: CASSFIMNTEAFF.

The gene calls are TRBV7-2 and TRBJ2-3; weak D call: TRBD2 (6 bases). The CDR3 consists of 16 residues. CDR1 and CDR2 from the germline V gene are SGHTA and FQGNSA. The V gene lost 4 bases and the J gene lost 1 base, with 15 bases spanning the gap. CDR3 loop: CASSSYRGRGTDTQYF. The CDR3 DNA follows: TGTGCCAGCAGCTCTTACCGGGGGAGAGGCACAGATACGCAGTATTTT.

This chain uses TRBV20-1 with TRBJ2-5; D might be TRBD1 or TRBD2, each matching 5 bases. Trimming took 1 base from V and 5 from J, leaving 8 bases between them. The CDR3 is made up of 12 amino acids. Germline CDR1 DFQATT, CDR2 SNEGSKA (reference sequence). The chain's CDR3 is CSARAGAETQYF. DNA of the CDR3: TGCAGTGCTAGAGCCGGGGCTGAGACCCAGTACTTC.

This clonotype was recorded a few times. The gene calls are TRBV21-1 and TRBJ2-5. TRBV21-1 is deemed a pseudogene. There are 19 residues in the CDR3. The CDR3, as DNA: TGTGCCAGCAGCAAACGCCTGCACTGGGACAGCTACTTCCAAGAGACCCAGTACTTC. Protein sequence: CASSKRLHWDSYFQETQYF.

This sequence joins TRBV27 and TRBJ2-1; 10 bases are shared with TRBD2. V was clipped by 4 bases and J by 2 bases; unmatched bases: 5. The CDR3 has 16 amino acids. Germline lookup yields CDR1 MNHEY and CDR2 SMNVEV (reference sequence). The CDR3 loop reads CASSYLAGDAYNEQFF. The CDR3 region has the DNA TGTGCCAGCAGTTACCTAGCGGGGGACGCCTACAATGAGCAGTTCTTC.

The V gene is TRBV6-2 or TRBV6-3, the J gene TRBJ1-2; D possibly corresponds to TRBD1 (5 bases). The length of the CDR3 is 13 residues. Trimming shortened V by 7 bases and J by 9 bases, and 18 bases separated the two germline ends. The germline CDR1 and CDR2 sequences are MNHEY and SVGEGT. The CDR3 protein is CASTTGQGRSYTF. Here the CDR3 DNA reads TGTGCCAGCACCACGGGGCAGGGTCGAAGCTACACCTTC.

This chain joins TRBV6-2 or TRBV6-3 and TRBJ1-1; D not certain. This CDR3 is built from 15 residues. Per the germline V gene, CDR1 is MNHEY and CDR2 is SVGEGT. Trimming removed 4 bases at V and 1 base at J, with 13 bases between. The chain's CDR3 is CASSSTLAGNTEAFF. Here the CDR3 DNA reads TGTGCCAGCAGTTCCACCTTGGCAGGGAACACTGAAGCTTTCTTT.

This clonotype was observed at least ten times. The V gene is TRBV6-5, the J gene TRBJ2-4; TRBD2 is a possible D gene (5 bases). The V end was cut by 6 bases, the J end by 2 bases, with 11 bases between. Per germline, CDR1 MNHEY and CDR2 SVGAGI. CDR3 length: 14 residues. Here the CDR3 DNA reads TGTGCCAGCAGAAAAAGCGGCACCAAAAACATTCAGTACTTC. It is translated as CASRKSGTKNIQYF.

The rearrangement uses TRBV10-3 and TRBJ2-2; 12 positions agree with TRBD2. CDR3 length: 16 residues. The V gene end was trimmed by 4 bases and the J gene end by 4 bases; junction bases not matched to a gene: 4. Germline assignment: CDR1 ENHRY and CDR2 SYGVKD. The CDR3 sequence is CAISVKLAGGTGELFF. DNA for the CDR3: TGTGCCATCAGTGTCAAACTAGCGGGGGGCACCGGGGAGCTGTTTTTT.

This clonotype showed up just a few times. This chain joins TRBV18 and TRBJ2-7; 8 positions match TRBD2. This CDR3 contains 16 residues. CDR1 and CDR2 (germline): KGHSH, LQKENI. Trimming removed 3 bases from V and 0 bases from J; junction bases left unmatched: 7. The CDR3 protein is CASSPTGTRSSYEQYF. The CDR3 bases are TGTGCCAGCTCACCGACCGGGACTAGAAGCTCCTACGAGCAGTACTTC.

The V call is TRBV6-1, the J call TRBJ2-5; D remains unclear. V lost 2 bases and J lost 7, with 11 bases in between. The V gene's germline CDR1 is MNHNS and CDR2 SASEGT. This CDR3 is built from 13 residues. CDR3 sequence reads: CASSEQAIATQYF. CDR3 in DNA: TGTGCCAGCAGTGAACAGGCTATCGCGACCCAGTACTTC.

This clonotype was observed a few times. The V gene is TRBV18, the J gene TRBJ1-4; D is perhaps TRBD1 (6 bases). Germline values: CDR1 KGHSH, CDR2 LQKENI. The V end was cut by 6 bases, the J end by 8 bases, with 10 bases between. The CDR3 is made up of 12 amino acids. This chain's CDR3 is CASSPGTEKLFF. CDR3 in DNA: TGTGCCAGCTCCCCCGGGACAGAAAAACTGTTTTTT.

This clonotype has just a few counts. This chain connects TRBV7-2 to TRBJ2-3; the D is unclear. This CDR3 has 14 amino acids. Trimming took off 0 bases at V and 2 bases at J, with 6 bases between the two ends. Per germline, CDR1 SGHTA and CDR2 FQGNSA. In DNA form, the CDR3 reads TGTGCCAGCAGCTTAGCGGAATACACAGATACGCAGTATTTT. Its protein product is CASSLAEYTDTQYF.

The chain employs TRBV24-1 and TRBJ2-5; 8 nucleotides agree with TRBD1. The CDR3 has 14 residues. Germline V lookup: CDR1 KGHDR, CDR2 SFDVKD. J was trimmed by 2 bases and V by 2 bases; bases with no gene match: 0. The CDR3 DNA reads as TGTGCCACCAGTGATTACAGGGGGCAAGAGACCCAGTACTTC. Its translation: CATSDYRGQETQYF.

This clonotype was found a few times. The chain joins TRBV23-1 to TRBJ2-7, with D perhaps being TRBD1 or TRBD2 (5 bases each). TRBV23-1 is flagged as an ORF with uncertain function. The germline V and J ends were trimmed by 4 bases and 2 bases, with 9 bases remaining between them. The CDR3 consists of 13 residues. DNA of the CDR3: TGCGCCAGCAGTCTGAGGGGCCCCTACGAGCAGTACGTC. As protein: CASSLRGPYEQYV.

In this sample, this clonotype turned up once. CDR3 DNA: TGTGCCAGCAGCTTGGCCGGGACAGGGGTCGTGGGAGGAAACACCATATATTTT. It specifies CASSLAGTGVVGGNTIYF. The chain couples TRBV5-5 to TRBJ1-3; 10 bases line up with TRBD1. The junction had 10 bases not matched to a gene; V was cut back by 0 bases and J by 4 bases. Germline values: CDR1 SGHKS, CDR2 YYEKEE (reference sequence). The length of the CDR3 is 18 residues.

In DNA form, the CDR3 reads TGTGCCAGCAGCTTGTTGGAGGGGAACATTCAGTACTTC. This translates into CASSLLEGNIQYF. The chain couples TRBV11-2 to TRBJ2-4; possibly TRBD2 for D (6 bases). Germline V CDR1 and CDR2: SGHAT, FQNNGV. The CDR3 covers 13 residues. Trimming cost V 3 bases and J 7 bases, with 10 bases left between them.